The rows below give T cell receptor beta chains drawn from one sample of a study of shared clonotypes between healthy human individuals. Here immunoSEQ multiplex PCR was the method, and the copy in TCRdb shows in-frame clones only, minus some. The repertoire has approximately 2.5 million clones, approximately 93% of them found once; the top ten carry approximately 0.37%. The sequencing sample was made of naive CD4+ T cells from PBMCs. These receptors were taken from a man aged 18 to 29 in good health. Some clones in this sample may be carry-over from other donors' samples. Both conserved end residues are part of each CDR3. Each record gives: clone size, V gene, D gene, J gene, CDR3 DNA, CDR3 protein. The D gene is left open where the match is weak. Part of the rows lack a size; the others show once, few, many or a class for expanded clones.

clone size: -; V gene: TRBV4-1; D gene: -; J gene: TRBJ1-5; CDR3 DNA: TGCGCCAGCAGCCGTCTCGGAACGGGACATCAGCCCCAGCATTTT; CDR3 protein: CASSRLGTGHQPQHF
clone size: once; V gene: TRBV29-1; D gene: -; J gene: TRBJ2-5; CDR3 DNA: TGCAGCGTTGAAGTGGGGGCACCTAGTTGGGAGACCCAGTACTTC; CDR3 protein: CSVEVGAPSWETQYF
clone size: -; V gene: TRBV28; D gene: -; J gene: TRBJ1-6; CDR3 DNA: TGTGCCAGCAGTCCCCTGACGGGTTCTAATTCACCCCTCCACTTT; CDR3 protein: CASSPLTGSNSPLHF
clone size: once; V gene: TRBV9; D gene: -; J gene: TRBJ1-1; CDR3 DNA: TGTGCCAGCAGCGTAGCCCGGGGGGGTCTGAGTGAAGCTTTCTTT; CDR3 protein: CASSVARGGLSEAFF
clone size: -; V gene: TRBV5-1; D gene: -; J gene: TRBJ2-2; CDR3 DNA: TGCGCCAGCAGCTTCGGGGACGCTCCCACCGGGGAGCTGTTTTTT; CDR3 protein: CASSFGDAPTGELFF
clone size: -; V gene: TRBV28; D gene: TRBD2; J gene: TRBJ2-7; CDR3 DNA: TGTGCCAGCAGTTTAGGACTAGCGGGATTCTCCTACGAGCAGTACTTC; CDR3 protein: CASSLGLAGFSYEQYF
clone size: -; V gene: TRBV4-3; D gene: -; J gene: TRBJ2-6; CDR3 DNA: TGCGCCAGCAGCCAAGGAGCAGTCTTGGGGGCCAACGTCTTGACTTTC; CDR3 protein: CASSQGAVLGANVLTF
clone size: -; V gene: TRBV5-1; D gene: -; J gene: TRBJ2-5; CDR3 DNA: TGCGCCAGCAGCTTCGACTACCGGCGGGAGACCCAGTACTTC; CDR3 protein: CASSFDYRRETQYF
clone size: once; V gene: TRBV18; D gene: -; J gene: TRBJ1-4; CDR3 DNA: TGTGCCAGCTCCCTAATGCACGGGGCTCAAAAATCAACTAATGAAAAACTGTTTTTT; CDR3 protein: CASSLMHGAQKSTNEKLFF
clone size: -; V gene: TRBV19; D gene: -; J gene: TRBJ2-5; CDR3 DNA: TGTGCCAGTAAGGTTTCGGGGCAAGAGACCCAGTACTTC; CDR3 protein: CASKVSGQETQYF
clone size: -; V gene: TRBV25-1; D gene: TRBD2; J gene: TRBJ2-3; CDR3 DNA: TGTGCCAGCAGTCCACTAGCGGGTAGCACAGATACGCAGTATTTT; CDR3 protein: CASSPLAGSTDTQYF
clone size: -; V gene: TRBV10-3; D gene: -; J gene: TRBJ2-3; CDR3 DNA: TGTGCCATTCTGGGGCCTAACACAGATACGCAGTATTTT; CDR3 protein: CAILGPNTDTQYF
clone size: -; V gene: TRBV27; D gene: TRBD1; J gene: TRBJ1-2; CDR3 DNA: TGTGCCAGCAAAAGGGTCGGGCAGGGGGCTTCGGCTGGCTACACCTTC; CDR3 protein: CASKRVGQGASAGYTF
clone size: -; V gene: TRBV7-2; D gene: -; J gene: TRBJ1-2; CDR3 DNA: TGTGCCAGCAGCTTGACGACAGTGAGCTTCGATGGCTACACCTTC; CDR3 protein: CASSLTTVSFDGYTF
clone size: -; V gene: TRBV7-3; D gene: -; J gene: TRBJ2-5; CDR3 DNA: TGTGCCAGCAGCTTAACTCCGGGACTGGAGACCCAGTACTTC; CDR3 protein: CASSLTPGLETQYF
clone size: -; V gene: TRBV28; D gene: TRBD1; J gene: TRBJ2-1; CDR3 DNA: TGTGCCAGCAGAACGGACAGGCGGTACAATGAGCAGTTCTTC; CDR3 protein: CASRTDRRYNEQFF
clone size: -; V gene: TRBV19; D gene: -; J gene: TRBJ2-1; CDR3 DNA: TGTGCCAGTAGTCTTAAAATTTTCGGAGCGGTCTCCTACAATGAGCAGTTCTTC; CDR3 protein: CASSLKIFGAVSYNEQFF
clone size: -; V gene: TRBV13; D gene: -; J gene: TRBJ2-1; CDR3 DNA: TGTGCCAGCAGACCATGGCTCGGGGTTTTTGAGCAGTTCTTC; CDR3 protein: CASRPWLGVFEQFF
clone size: -; V gene: TRBV5-4; D gene: TRBD2; J gene: TRBJ2-7; CDR3 DNA: TGTGCCAGCAGCTTGGGCGGGAGGGCCCCCGAGCAGTACTTC; CDR3 protein: CASSLGGRAPEQYF
clone size: -; V gene: TRBV7-6; D gene: TRBD2; J gene: TRBJ2-3; CDR3 DNA: TGTGCCAGCAGCGCCCTAAGCGGGAGTCTTACAGATACGCAGTATTTT; CDR3 protein: CASSALSGSLTDTQYF
clone size: -; V gene: TRBV4-3; D gene: -; J gene: TRBJ1-6; CDR3 DNA: TGCGCCAGCAGCCAAGTAGGAGAAGGCAATTCACCCCTCCACTTT; CDR3 protein: CASSQVGEGNSPLHF
clone size: -; V gene: TRBV28; D gene: -; J gene: TRBJ2-7; CDR3 DNA: TGTGCCAGTGTTGGGGCCTACGAGCAGTACTTC; CDR3 protein: CASVGAYEQYF
clone size: -; V gene: TRBV7-3; D gene: -; J gene: TRBJ2-2; CDR3 DNA: TGTGCCAGCGGCCCGAGACAGGGGGAGCTGTTTTTT; CDR3 protein: CASGPRQGELFF
clone size: once; V gene: TRBV25-1; D gene: TRBD2; J gene: TRBJ2-1; CDR3 DNA: TGTGCCAGCAGTGTACGACTAGCGAGCTCCTACAATGAGCAGTTCTTC; CDR3 protein: CASSVRLASSYNEQFF
clone size: -; V gene: TRBV7-2; D gene: -; J gene: TRBJ2-1; CDR3 DNA: TGTGCCAGCAGCTTATTACCGGGACACAATGAGCAGTTCTTC; CDR3 protein: CASSLLPGHNEQFF
clone size: -; V gene: TRBV5-4; D gene: -; J gene: TRBJ2-1; CDR3 DNA: TGTGCCAGCAGCTTGGAGCGTGGGACACGGAACAATGAGCAGTTCTTC; CDR3 protein: CASSLERGTRNNEQFF
clone size: -; V gene: TRBV6-5; D gene: -; J gene: TRBJ1-2; CDR3 DNA: TGTGCCAGCAGTCCTCGCCGGGTTACCTATGGCTACACCTTC; CDR3 protein: CASSPRRVTYGYTF
clone size: few; V gene: TRBV5-4; D gene: -; J gene: TRBJ1-3; CDR3 DNA: TGTGCCAGCAGCTTGGCAGGGTCTGGAAACACCATATATTTT; CDR3 protein: CASSLAGSGNTIYF
clone size: -; V gene: TRBV27; D gene: TRBD2; J gene: TRBJ2-2; CDR3 DNA: TGTGCCAGCAGTCCCAGACTAGCGGGAGCCGGGGAGCTGTTTTTT; CDR3 protein: CASSPRLAGAGELFF
clone size: -; V gene: TRBV5-1; D gene: TRBD1; J gene: TRBJ1-4; CDR3 DNA: TGCGCCAGCAGCTCGAAACTAAAGGACAGGGTGGCTAATGAAAAACTGTTTTTT; CDR3 protein: CASSSKLKDRVANEKLFF
clone size: -; V gene: TRBV7-8; D gene: -; J gene: TRBJ2-2; CDR3 DNA: TGTGCCAGCAGCTTAGCAGGGATAAGACTCACCGGGGAGCTGTTTTTT; CDR3 protein: CASSLAGIRLTGELFF
clone size: once; V gene: TRBV30; D gene: -; J gene: TRBJ2-1; CDR3 DNA: TGTGCCTGGACGGGACTCGACAATGAGCAGTTCTTC; CDR3 protein: CAWTGLDNEQFF
clone size: once; V gene: TRBV5-4; D gene: -; J gene: TRBJ2-5; CDR3 DNA: TGTGCCAGCAGCTTAGGGTTTGGAGGGGAGACCCAGTACTTC; CDR3 protein: CASSLGFGGETQYF
clone size: once; V gene: TRBV6-1; D gene: -; J gene: TRBJ2-5; CDR3 DNA: TGTGCCAGTACATGGGACTCGCCTGTTGAGACCCAGTACTTC; CDR3 protein: CASTWDSPVETQYF
clone size: once; V gene: TRBV28; D gene: -; J gene: TRBJ2-5; CDR3 DNA: TGTGCCAGCAGTTTCTCTTGGGGCGCGGGGAGGGAGACCCAGTACTTC; CDR3 protein: CASSFSWGAGRETQYF
clone size: -; V gene: TRBV9; D gene: -; J gene: TRBJ1-4; CDR3 DNA: TGTGCCAGCAGTCGGGGACCAGGGGAAAAACTGTTTTTT; CDR3 protein: CASSRGPGEKLFF
clone size: -; V gene: TRBV28; D gene: -; J gene: TRBJ2-4; CDR3 DNA: TGTGCCAGCAGTTCTGGTGGGGTCCCCCTTCAGTACTTC; CDR3 protein: CASSSGGVPLQYF
clone size: -; V gene: TRBV2; D gene: TRBD2; J gene: TRBJ2-5; CDR3 DNA: TGTGCCAGCAGTGGGGGGGGAACTCGGTGGTTTCAAGAGACCCAGTACTTC; CDR3 protein: CASSGGGTRWFQETQYF
clone size: few; V gene: TRBV30; D gene: -; J gene: TRBJ1-4; CDR3 DNA: TGTGCCTGGGGACCTATGGGGGGAAAACTGTTTTTT; CDR3 protein: CAWGPMGGKLFF